This TCR beta chain was observed in a study of T cells in Graves' hyperthyroidism and ophthalmopathy. The study's findings and limits: Blood also showed most of the thyroid clonotypes that were expanded above 0.001.

This clonotype was picked up many times. Its specificity is unknown. The TCR beta CDR3 regions underwent amplification using RNA transcripts as the source. Initially, a first-round RT-PCR of the TCR CDR3 employed the HTBI primer set. TCRdb fed the multiplex PCR reads into MiXCR, producing one record per CDR3 protein. Of roughly 500,000 distinct CDR3 sequences in the sample, just over 45% were seen once. J was trimmed by 1 base and V by 4 bases; bases with no gene match: 4. Germline V lookup: CDR1 SGHRS, CDR2 YFSETQ. There are 16 residues in the CDR3. This TCR was sampled from an adult woman with Graves' disease, either hyperthyroidism or ophthalmopathy (not recorded which). This sequence joins TRBV5-1 and TRBJ2-5; 13 bases align to TRBD2. The sample consisted of peripheral blood or thyroid tissue (not recorded which). CDR3: CASSLGTSGTQETQYF. The CDR3 DNA follows: TGCGCCAGCAGCCTAGGGACTAGCGGGACCCAAGAGACCCAGTACTTC.